This TCR beta chain derives from a study of technical replicates of blood from four donors. Produced via immunoSEQ multiplex PCR; TCRdb's table is partial and in-frame only. The table shows 80,000 to 100,000 clones, with about 92% occurring only once. The TCR was taken from a human donor in good health. Sample: T cells isolated from PBMCs.

CDR3 in DNA: TGTGCCAGCAGGCAAGGACCCGGGGGACAGTACTTC. It encodes CASRQGPGGQYF. The J gene is TRBJ2-5, the V gene TRBV6-5; possible D gene TRBD2, 6 bases. The CDR3 has 12 residues. Trimming took 6 bases from V and 11 from J, leaving 16 bases between them. The germline V gene has CDR1 MNHEY and CDR2 SVGAGI.